There are a few counts of the clone carrying this T cell receptor (beta chain). Its antigen is not known. The junction differs from germline at one of its ends, possibly a read error. Researchers made TCR beta libraries by using iRepertoire HTBI primers and running Arm-PCR on CDR3 regions. Using its own MiXCR run on the multiplex PCR reads, TCRdb lists one record per CDR3 protein. The sample records about 540,000 distinct CDR3 sequences, approximately 13% being singletons. This record belongs to a study of regulatory T cells in long-lasting Graves disease. Time point meaning: newly diagnosed GD, antithyroid drugs for less than 3 months. PBMC RNA was the source of the TCR library. The CDR3 loop spans 11 amino acids. Germline assignment: CDR1 DFQATT and CDR2 SNEGSKA (reference sequence). Study-wide results and caveats: Newly diagnosed disease favored TRBV20-1 and TRBJ2-1 over persistent disease.

Another study also made use of these data, one on T cells in Graves' hyperthyroidism and ophthalmopathy. From that report: Clonotypes that were expanded in thyroid above 0.001 mostly appeared in blood too.

The origin of this receptor is a man between 25 and 39 years old with Graves disease. V and J are TRBV20-1 and TRBJ2-3; the D gene is possibly TRBD1 (6 bases). The sample in question was peripheral blood mononuclear cells (PBMCs), obtained at new diagnosis, from a patient treated with antithyroid drugs. DNA of the CDR3: TGCAGTGCTCTCTGGACAGCTACGCAGTATTTT. This codes for CSALWTATQYF.